Each of the 10 T cell receptor beta chains below was sequenced from the same sample in a study of response to subunit inactivated influenza vaccine. TCRdb reprocessed the RT-PCR reads via MiXCR and lists one record per CDR3 protein. The table lists hundreds of thousands of distinct CDR3 sequences, approximately 12% of them singletons, with around 13% in the top ten. This specimen consisted of PBMCs from blood, obtained roughly 46 days after vaccination. The receptor set was obtained from a man aged 45-65 years who received an inactivated influenza vaccine.

Notes on this clonotype: The junction and the germline gene differ at one end; a read error may be behind it. V is TRBV5-1 and J is TRBJ2-3; D is undetermined. There are 13 residues in the CDR3. The germline CDR1 and CDR2 sequences are SGHRS and YFSETQ. The CDR3 reads CASSPGPDGRGNF. DNA of the CDR3: TGCGCCAGCAGCCCGGGTCCGGACGGACGAGGCAATTTT.

V is TRBV29-1 and J is TRBJ1-2, with D tentatively TRBD1 (6 bases). Germline V gene sequence: CDR1 SQVTM, CDR2 ANQGSEA. V was trimmed by 4 bases and J by 8 bases, leaving 11 bases between them. CDR3 length equals 11 residues. CDR3 coding DNA: TGCAGCGTTGGACAGGACCACGGCTACACCTTC. Protein sequence: CSVGQDHGYTF.

In this sample, this clonotype turned up a few times. The chain joins TRBV6-2 or TRBV6-3 to TRBJ2-6; D is perhaps TRBD2 (7 bases). V shed 11 bases and J shed 0 bases, with 14 bases lying between them. Per germline, CDR1 MNHEY and CDR2 SVGEGT. The CDR3 length is 15 residues. The DNA of the CDR3 is TGTGCCGGCACCGGGGGGCCCTCTGGGGCCAACGTCCTGACTTTC. Translated: CAGTGGPSGANVLTF.

This rearrangement joins TRBV3-1 to TRBJ2-1; 7 positions agree with TRBD1. V dropped 3 bases and J dropped 13; count of bases not matched to a gene: 6. There are 12 residues in the CDR3. Looked up from germline, CDR1 is LGHDT and CDR2 is YNNKEL (reference sequence). The CDR3 sequence: CASSHGDSLQFF. The CDR3 coding sequence is TGTGCCAGCAGCCACGGGGACAGCCTCCAGTTCTTC.

At least ten counts were recorded for this clonotype. The chain joins TRBV11-2 to TRBJ2-7; TRBD2 matches at 7 bases. Germline V gene sequence: CDR1 SGHAT, CDR2 FQNNGV. This CDR3 comprises 17 residues. The junction had 13 bases not matched to a gene; V was cut back by 1 base and J by 4 bases. The CDR3 reads CASSLVAAREWGYEQYF. The DNA of the CDR3 is TGTGCCAGCAGCTTAGTGGCCGCGCGGGAGTGGGGTTACGAGCAGTACTTC.

This clonotype was counted between two and nine times. The chain carries TRBV7-2 and TRBJ2-7; no clear D. The CDR3 length is 14 residues. The germline V gene encodes CDR1 SGHTA and CDR2 FQGNSA. V was pared by 1 base and J by 2 bases, with 9 bases between. CDR3 coding DNA: TGTGCCAGCAGCTTAGAAAGCGTTACCTACGAGCAGTACTTC. Encoded protein: CASSLESVTYEQYF.

This clonotype was seen a few times. CDR3 nucleotide sequence: TGCAGTGCTAGATGGCAGGGACAAGAGACCCAGTACTTC. Translation: CSARWQGQETQYF. The rearrangement uses TRBV20-1 and TRBJ2-5, with D possibly TRBD1 on 5 matching bases. Germline V gene lookup returns CDR1 DFQATT and CDR2 SNEGSKA (reference sequence). This CDR3 is built from 13 residues. The V end was cut by 2 bases, the J end by 2 bases, with 9 bases between.

This clonotype was detected many times. The chain combines TRBV5-1 with TRBJ1-5, with a possible D match to TRBD1 (5 bases). V lost 1 base and J lost 11, with 13 bases in between. The CDR3 spans 13 residues. Germline CDR1 reads SGHRS; CDR2 reads YFSETQ. In DNA form, the CDR3 reads TGCGCCAGCAGCTTGAGGCCGGCGGGGGCCCAGCATTTT. Translated, it gives CASSLRPAGAQHF.

This clonotype was observed a few times. The gene calls are TRBV5-1 and TRBJ2-7; no definite D call. Germline CDR1 reads SGHRS; CDR2 reads YFSETQ. The CDR3 is 15 residues long. Trimming left V 0 bases short and J 2 bases short, with 12 bases between. Here the CDR3 reads CASSLAWGSPYEQYF. The DNA for the CDR3 is TGCGCCAGCAGCTTGGCTTGGGGAAGCCCCTACGAGCAGTACTTC.

This clonotype has a count of ten or more. In nucleotides, the CDR3 is TGTGCCAGCAGTTACAGAAGTTGGGGAAAACAAGAGACCCAGTACTTC. This encodes CASSYRSWGKQETQYF. V and J are TRBV6-2 or TRBV6-3 and TRBJ2-5; D is unclear. The CDR3 runs to 16 residues. CDR1 is MNHEY, CDR2 SVGEGT, per germline. V was trimmed by 2 bases and J by 2 bases, leaving 15 bases between them.